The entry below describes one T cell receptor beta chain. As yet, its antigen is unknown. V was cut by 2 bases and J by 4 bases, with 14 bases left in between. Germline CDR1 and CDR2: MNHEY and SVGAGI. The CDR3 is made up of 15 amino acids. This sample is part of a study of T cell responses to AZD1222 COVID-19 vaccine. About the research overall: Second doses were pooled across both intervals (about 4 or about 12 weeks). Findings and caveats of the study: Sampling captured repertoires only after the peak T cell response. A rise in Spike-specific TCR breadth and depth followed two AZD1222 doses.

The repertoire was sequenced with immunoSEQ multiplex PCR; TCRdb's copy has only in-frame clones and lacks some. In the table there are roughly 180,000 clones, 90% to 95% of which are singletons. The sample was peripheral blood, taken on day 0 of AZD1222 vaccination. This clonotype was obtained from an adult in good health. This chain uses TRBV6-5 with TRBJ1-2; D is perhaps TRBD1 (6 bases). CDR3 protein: CASSYRGAQSYGYTF. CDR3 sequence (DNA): TGTGCCAGCAGTTACCGGGGGGCGCAGAGCTATGGCTACACCTTC.